This TCR beta chain was obtained from a study of control samples from healthy donors and cancer patients. Data came from immunoSEQ multiplex PCR; TCRdb stores just in-frame clones and leaves some out. The sample consists of around 40,000 clones, around 93% of them appearing once. Trimming cost V 6 bases and J 6 bases; bases outside gene matches: 4. There are 13 residues in the CDR3. V and J are TRBV12-3 or TRBV12-4 and TRBJ1-5; 8 nucleotides align to TRBD1. The clonotype comes from a middle-aged woman with head and neck cancer. Sequences were obtained from PBMCs. CDR3 amino acids: CASSWDRTQPQHF. DNA for the CDR3: TGTGCCAGCAGCTGGGACAGGACTCAGCCCCAGCATTTT.